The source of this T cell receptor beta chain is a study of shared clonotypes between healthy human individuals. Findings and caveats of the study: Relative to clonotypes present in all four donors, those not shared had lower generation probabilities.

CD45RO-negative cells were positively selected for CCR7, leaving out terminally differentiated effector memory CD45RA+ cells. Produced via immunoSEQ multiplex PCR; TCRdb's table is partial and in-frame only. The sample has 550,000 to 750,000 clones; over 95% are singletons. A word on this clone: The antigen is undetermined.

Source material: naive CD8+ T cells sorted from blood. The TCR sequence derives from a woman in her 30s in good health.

The CDR3 DNA sequence: TGTGCCAGCAGTTTGCTCGGGACAGGGATGTCCCACGAGCAGTACTTC. Protein product: CASSLLGTGMSHEQYF. The genes are TRBV27 and TRBJ2-7, with 9 bases matching TRBD1. Germline CDR1 MNHEY, CDR2 SMNVEV (reference sequence). The trim removed 3 bases at V and 5 bases at J, leaving 11 bases unmatched. The CDR3 contains 16 residues.